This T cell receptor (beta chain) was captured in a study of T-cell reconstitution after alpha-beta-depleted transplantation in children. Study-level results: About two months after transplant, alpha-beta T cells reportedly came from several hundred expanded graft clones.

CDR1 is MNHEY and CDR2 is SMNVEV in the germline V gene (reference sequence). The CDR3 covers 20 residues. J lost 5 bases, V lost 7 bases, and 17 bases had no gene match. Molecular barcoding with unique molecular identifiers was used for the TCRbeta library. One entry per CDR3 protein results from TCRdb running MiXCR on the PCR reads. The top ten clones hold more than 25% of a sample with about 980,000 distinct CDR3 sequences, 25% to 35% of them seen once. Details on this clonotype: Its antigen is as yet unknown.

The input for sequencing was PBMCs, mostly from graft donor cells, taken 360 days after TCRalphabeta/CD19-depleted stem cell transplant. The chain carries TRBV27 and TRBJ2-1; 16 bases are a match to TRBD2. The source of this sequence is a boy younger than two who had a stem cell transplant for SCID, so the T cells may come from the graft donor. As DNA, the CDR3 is TGTGCCAGCACCCTATTCCCGGGACTAGCGGGGGGGCCCCTAGACAATGAGCAGTTCTTC. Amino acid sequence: CASTLFPGLAGGPLDNEQFF.